The text below deals with one T cell receptor beta chain. The target antigen is unknown. The data originate from a study of vaccination effects on CD4 cells after COVID-19. Study summary: Each participant was administered two doses of either the BNT162b2 or the mRNA-1273 vaccine.

V lost 5 bases and J lost 0; bases outside the gene matches: 7. Looked up from germline, CDR1 is SGHRS and CDR2 is YFSETQ. The length of the CDR3 is 15 residues. Whole-study results and caveats: Both infection-induced and vaccine-induced clones contracted markedly at late post-vaccination timepoints. Cross-reaction with common cold coronaviruses was seen in only 1 of 255 vaccine-induced clones from healthy vaccinees.

Clones were sequenced by immunoSEQ multiplex PCR, and TCRdb holds only the in-frame ones, with some missing. Found here are about 55,000 clones, approximately 70% of them singletons; the top ten hold about 18%. Peptide-pool stimulation followed by sequencing identified expanded antigen-specific CD4+ clonotypes in the ViraFEST assay. A roughly ten-day culture period preceded the isolation of CD4+ T cells. Negative nucleocapsid antibody tests before and after vaccination confirmed no previous SARS-CoV-2 infection. The rearrangement links TRBV5-1 to TRBJ1-1; TRBD1 agrees at 7 bases. Here the sequenced sample was CD4+ T cells from PBMCs cultured with SARS-CoV-2 spike peptides, taken before COVID-19 vaccination. The clonotype was recovered from a human donor who received a COVID-19 vaccine. CDR3: CASSLGTVLNTEAFF. The DNA of the CDR3 is TGCGCCAGCAGTCTCGGGACAGTCTTGAACACTGAAGCTTTCTTT.